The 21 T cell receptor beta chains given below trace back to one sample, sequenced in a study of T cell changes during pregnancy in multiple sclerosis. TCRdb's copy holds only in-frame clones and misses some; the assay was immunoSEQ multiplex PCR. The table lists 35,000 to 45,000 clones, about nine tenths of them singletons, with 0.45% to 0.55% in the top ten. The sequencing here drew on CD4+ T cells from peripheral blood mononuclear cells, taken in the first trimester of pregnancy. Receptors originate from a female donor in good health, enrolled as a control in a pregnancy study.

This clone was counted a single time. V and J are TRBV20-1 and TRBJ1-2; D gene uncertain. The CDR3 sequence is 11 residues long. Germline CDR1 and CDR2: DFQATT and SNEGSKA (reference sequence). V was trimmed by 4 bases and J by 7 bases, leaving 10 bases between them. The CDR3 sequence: CSANSRRGYTF. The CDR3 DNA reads TGCAGTGCTAACAGTCGTCGTGGCTACACCTTC.

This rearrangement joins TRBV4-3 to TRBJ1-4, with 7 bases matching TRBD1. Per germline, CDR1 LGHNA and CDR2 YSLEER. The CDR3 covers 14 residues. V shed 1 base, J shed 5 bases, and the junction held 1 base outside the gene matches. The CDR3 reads CASSQGTGNEKLFF. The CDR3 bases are TGCGCCAGCAGCCAAGGGACAGGAAATGAAAAACTGTTTTTT.

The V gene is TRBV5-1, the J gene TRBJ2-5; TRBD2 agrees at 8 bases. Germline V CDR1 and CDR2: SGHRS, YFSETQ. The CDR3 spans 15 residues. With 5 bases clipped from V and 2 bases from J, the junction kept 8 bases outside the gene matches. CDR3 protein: CASRPGTSGQETQYF. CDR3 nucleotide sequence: TGCGCCAGCAGGCCAGGCACTAGCGGACAAGAGACCCAGTACTTC.

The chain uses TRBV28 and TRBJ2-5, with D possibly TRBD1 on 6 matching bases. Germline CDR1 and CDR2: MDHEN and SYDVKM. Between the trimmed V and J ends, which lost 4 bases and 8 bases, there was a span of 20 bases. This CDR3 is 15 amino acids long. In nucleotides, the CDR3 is TGTGCCAGCAGTTCCGACCCGGGACACACCGCTACCCAGTACTTC. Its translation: CASSSDPGHTATQYF.

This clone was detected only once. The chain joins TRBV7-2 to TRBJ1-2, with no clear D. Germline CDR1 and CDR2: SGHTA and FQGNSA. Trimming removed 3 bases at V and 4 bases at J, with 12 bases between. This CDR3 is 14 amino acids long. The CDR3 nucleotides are TGTGCCAGCAGCTTGGGAGGGAGTAGCTATGGCTACACCTTC. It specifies CASSLGGSSYGYTF.

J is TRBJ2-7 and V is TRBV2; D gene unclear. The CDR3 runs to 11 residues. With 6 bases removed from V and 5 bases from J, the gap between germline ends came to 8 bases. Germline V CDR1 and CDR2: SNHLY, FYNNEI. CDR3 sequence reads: CASSLEHEQYF. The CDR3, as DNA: TGTGCCAGCAGCCTCGAGCACGAGCAGTACTTC.

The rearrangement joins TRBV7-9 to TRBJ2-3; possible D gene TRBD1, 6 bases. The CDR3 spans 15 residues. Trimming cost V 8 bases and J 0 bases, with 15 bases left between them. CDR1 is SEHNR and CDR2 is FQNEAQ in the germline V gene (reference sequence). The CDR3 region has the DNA TGTGCCAGCCGGTCAGGGGATGGGAGCACAGATACGCAGTATTTT. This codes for CASRSGDGSTDTQYF. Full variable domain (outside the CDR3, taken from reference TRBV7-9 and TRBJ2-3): DTGVSQNPRHKITKRGQNVTFRCDPISEHNRLYWYRQTLGQGPEFLTYFQNEAQLEKSRLLSDRFSAERPKGSFSTLEIQRTEQGDSAMYLCASRSGDGSTDTQYFGPGTRLTVL.

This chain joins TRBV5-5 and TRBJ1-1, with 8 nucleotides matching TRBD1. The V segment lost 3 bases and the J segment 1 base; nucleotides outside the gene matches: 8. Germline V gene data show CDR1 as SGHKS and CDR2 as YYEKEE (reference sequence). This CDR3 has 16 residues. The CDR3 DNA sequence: TGTGCCAGCAGCTGGAGGGGACAGGTCAAGAACACTGAAGCTTTCTTT. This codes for CASSWRGQVKNTEAFF.

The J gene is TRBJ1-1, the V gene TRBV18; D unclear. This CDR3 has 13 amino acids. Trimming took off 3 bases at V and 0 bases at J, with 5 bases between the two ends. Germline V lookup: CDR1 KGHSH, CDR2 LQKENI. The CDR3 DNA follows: TGTGCCAGCTCACCCAGCGTGAACACTGAAGCTTTCTTT. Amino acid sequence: CASSPSVNTEAFF.

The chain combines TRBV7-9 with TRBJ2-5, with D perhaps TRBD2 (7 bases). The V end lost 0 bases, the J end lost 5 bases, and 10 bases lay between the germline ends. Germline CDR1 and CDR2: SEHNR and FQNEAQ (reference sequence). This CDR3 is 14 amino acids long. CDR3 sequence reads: CASSLAGGLETQYF. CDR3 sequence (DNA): TGTGCCAGCAGCTTAGCGGGGGGGCTGGAGACCCAGTACTTC.

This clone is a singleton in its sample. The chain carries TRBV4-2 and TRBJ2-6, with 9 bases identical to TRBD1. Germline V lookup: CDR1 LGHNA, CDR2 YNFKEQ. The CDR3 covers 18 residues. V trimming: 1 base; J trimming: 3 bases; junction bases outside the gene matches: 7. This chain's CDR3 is CASSQVTGQGGGANVLTF. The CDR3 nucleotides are TGTGCCAGCAGCCAAGTAACGGGACAGGGTGGTGGGGCCAACGTCCTGACTTTC.

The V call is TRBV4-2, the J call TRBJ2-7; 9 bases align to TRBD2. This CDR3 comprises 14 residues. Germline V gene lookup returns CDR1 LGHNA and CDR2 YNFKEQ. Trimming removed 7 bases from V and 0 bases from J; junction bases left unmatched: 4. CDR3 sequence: CASTLAGSSYEQYF. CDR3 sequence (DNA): TGTGCCAGCACGCTAGCGGGGAGCTCCTACGAGCAGTACTTC.

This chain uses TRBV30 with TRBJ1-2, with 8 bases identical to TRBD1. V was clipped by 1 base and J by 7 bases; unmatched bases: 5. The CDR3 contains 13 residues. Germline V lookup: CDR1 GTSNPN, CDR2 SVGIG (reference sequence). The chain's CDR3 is CAWSEDRVGGYTF. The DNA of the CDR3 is TGTGCCTGGAGTGAGGACAGGGTCGGTGGCTACACCTTC.

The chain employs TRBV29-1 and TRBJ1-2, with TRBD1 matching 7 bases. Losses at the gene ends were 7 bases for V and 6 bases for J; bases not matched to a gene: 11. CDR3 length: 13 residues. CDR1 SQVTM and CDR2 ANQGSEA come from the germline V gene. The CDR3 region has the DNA TGCAGCGCCCAGGGACAGACTTGGGATGGCTACACCTTC. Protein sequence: CSAQGQTWDGYTF.

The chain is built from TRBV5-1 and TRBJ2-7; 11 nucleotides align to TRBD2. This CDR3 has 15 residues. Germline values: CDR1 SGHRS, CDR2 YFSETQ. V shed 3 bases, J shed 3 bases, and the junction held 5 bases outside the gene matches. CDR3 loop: CASSSSGGYRYEQYF. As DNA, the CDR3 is TGCGCCAGCAGCTCTAGCGGGGGGTACCGCTACGAGCAGTACTTC.

The CDR3 bases are TGTGCCAGCTCCCGGGAGAGGACGGGCACAGATACGCAGTATTTT. It encodes CASSRERTGTDTQYF. The chain recombines TRBV18 with TRBJ2-3, with TRBD2 as a possible D gene (6 bases). Trimming took 6 bases from V and 1 from J, leaving 14 bases between them. CDR3 length equals 15 residues. The germline V gene has CDR1 KGHSH and CDR2 LQKENI. Full variable domain (remainder filled in from reference TRBV18 and TRBJ2-3): NAGVMQNPRHLVRRRGQEARLRCSPMKGHSHVYWYRQLPEEGLKFMVYLQKENIIDESGMPKERFSAEFPKEGPSILRIQQVVRGDSAAYFCASSRERTGTDTQYFGPGTRLTVL.

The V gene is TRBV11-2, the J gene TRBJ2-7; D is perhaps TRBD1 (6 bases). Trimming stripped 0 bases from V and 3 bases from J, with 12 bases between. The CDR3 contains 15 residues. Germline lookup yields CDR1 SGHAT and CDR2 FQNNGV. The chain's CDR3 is CASSLDGQSFYEQYF. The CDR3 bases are TGTGCCAGCAGCTTAGATGGACAGTCCTTCTACGAGCAGTACTTC.

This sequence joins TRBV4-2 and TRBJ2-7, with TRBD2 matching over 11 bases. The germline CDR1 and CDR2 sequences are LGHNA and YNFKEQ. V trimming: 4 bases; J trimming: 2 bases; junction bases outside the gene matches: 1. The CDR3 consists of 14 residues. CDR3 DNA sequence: TGTGCCAGCAGCCTTAGCGGGGGGGCCTACGAGCAGTACTTC. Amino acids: CASSLSGGAYEQYF.

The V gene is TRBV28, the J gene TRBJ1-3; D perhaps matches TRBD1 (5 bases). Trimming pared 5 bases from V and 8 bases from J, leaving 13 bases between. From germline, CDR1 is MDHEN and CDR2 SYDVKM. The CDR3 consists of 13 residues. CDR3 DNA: TGTGCCAGCAGTAGGCAGGGTGTATACACCATATATTTT. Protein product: CASSRQGVYTIYF.

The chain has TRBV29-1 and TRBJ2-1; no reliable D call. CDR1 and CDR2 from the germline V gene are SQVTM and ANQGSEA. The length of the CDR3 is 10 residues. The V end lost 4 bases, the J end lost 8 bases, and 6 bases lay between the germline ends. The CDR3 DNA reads TGCAGCGTTGTCGTATATGAGCAGTTCTTC. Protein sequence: CSVVVYEQFF.

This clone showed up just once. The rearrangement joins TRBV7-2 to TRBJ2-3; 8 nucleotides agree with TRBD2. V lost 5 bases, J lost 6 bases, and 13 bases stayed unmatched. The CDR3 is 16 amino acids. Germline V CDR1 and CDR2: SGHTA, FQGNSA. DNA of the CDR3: TGTGCCAGCAGCACCCGAAACCGGGGGGGCGACGATACGCAGTATTTT. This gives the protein CASSTRNRGGDDTQYF.